The 10 T cell receptor beta chains below all came from one sample that was sequenced in a study of blood T cell repertoires in COVID-19. The assay was immunoSEQ multiplex PCR, and TCRdb's table has in-frame clones only and misses some. In the table there are 200,000 or so clones, 82% of which are singletons. Sequencing used peripheral blood. Source of these receptors: a human donor with acute or convalescent COVID-19. The donor label of this sample is uncertain.

V usage is TRBV19 and J usage is TRBJ2-2, with 13 bases matching TRBD2. The CDR3 totals 17 residues. The V gene end was trimmed by 0 bases and the J gene end by 6 bases; junction bases not matched to a gene: 4. From germline, CDR1 is LNHDA and CDR2 SQIVND (reference sequence). This CDR3 is CASSIETSGRAAGELFF. CDR3 DNA: TGTGCCAGTAGTATAGAAACTAGCGGGAGGGCCGCCGGGGAGCTGTTTTTT.

The CDR3 region is CASSLTPFGSYEQYF. The CDR3 bases are TGTGCCAGCAGCTTAACCCCTTTCGGGTCGTACGAGCAGTACTTC. The chain employs TRBV11-2 and TRBJ2-7; D gene uncertain. CDR1 is SGHAT, CDR2 FQNNGV, per germline. V was shortened by 2 bases and J by 4 bases, with 15 bases between the two germline ends. The CDR3 loop spans 15 amino acids. The whole variable domain, remainder taken from reference TRBV11-2 and TRBJ2-7, is EAGVAQSPRYKIIEKRQSVAFWCNPISGHATLYWYQQILGQGPKLLIQFQNNGVVDDSQLPKDRFSAERLKGVDSTLKIQPAKLEDSAVYLCASSLTPFGSYEQYFGPGTRLTVT.

This clone was counted only a few times. The chain combines TRBV2 with TRBJ1-2; D remains unclear. Germline V gene sequence: CDR1 SNHLY, CDR2 FYNNEI. Trimming stripped 3 bases from V and 3 bases from J, with 8 bases between. The CDR3 has 13 amino acids. The CDR3 nucleotides are TGTGCCAGCAGTGAGGAGGGATACTATGGCTACACCTTC. Translated, it gives CASSEEGYYGYTF.

The rearrangement joins TRBV7-9 to TRBJ2-7, with TRBD1 matching 7 bases. Germline V lookup: CDR1 SEHNR, CDR2 FQNEAQ (reference sequence). This CDR3 contains 15 residues. J gave up 0 bases and V 4 bases, and 6 bases lay outside the gene matches. The CDR3 sequence is CASSSQGRSSYEQYF. In DNA form, the CDR3 reads TGTGCCAGCAGCTCACAGGGGCGATCCTCCTACGAGCAGTACTTC.

This clone was found a few times. The chain recombines TRBV27 with TRBJ1-3; D possibly corresponds to TRBD1 (5 bases). The CDR3 sequence is 14 residues long. The ends were cut back, 5 bases at V and 4 bases at J, with 12 bases in the middle. Germline values: CDR1 MNHEY, CDR2 SMNVEV (reference sequence). CDR3 region: CASSPAGLGNTIYF. The CDR3 nucleotides read TGTGCCAGCAGTCCGGCGGGACTAGGAAACACCATATATTTT.

V usage is TRBV27 and J usage is TRBJ2-7; 9 bases fit TRBD2. The J segment lost 3 bases and the V segment lost 3 bases, leaving 6 bases of the junction unmatched. Germline CDR1 is MNHEY and CDR2 is SMNVEV (reference sequence). The CDR3 totals 15 residues. The CDR3, as DNA: TGTGCCAGCAGTTTCATCGCGGGAGGGCTCTACGAGCAGTACTTC. Its protein is CASSFIAGGLYEQYF.

The CDR3 DNA follows: TGCAGCGTTGACAGGGAAGGCTACACCTTC. Amino acids: CSVDREGYTF. The chain employs TRBV29-1 and TRBJ1-2, with a weak D call TRBD1 (5 bases). V lost 3 bases, J lost 8 bases, and 7 bases lay in between. CDR3 size: 10 residues. Germline CDR1 SQVTM, CDR2 ANQGSEA. The full variable domain, in which reference TRBV29-1 and TRBJ1-2 provide the parts outside the CDR3, is SAVISQKPSRDICQRGTSLTIQCQVDSQVTMMFWYRQQPGQSLTLIATANQGSEATYESGFVIDKFPISRPNLTFSTLTVSNMSPEDSSIYLCSVDREGYTFGSGTRLTVV.

The CDR3 sequence is CASSLNPAGGQETQYF. CDR3 DNA sequence: TGTGCCAGCAGCTTGAATCCGGCGGGAGGGCAAGAGACCCAGTACTTC. This rearrangement joins TRBV5-4 to TRBJ2-5, with 9 bases identical to TRBD2. Germline V gives CDR1 SGHNT, CDR2 YYREEE (reference sequence). The junction had 6 bases not matched to a gene; V was cut back by 1 base and J by 2 bases. The CDR3 has 16 residues.

J is TRBJ1-1 and V is TRBV24-1; D may be TRBD1 (5 bases). CDR3 length: 16 residues. Germline loops: CDR1 KGHDR, CDR2 SFDVKD. V lost 2 bases and J 1 base, leaving 13 bases between the germline ends. CDR3 sequence reads: CATSDSTLTGNTEAFF. The CDR3 nucleotides read TGTGCCACCAGTGATTCCACCTTAACAGGGAACACTGAAGCTTTCTTT.

The rearrangement joins TRBV27 to TRBJ1-1; D remains unclear. The CDR3 contains 14 residues. Germline V gene data show CDR1 as MNHEY and CDR2 as SMNVEV (reference sequence). V lost 3 bases, J lost 0 bases, and 8 bases lay in between. CDR3 sequence: CASSLRSLNTEAFF. As DNA, the CDR3 is TGTGCCAGCAGTTTGAGGAGCCTGAACACTGAAGCTTTCTTT.